The clone carrying this T cell receptor beta chain has just a few counts. This sample was included in a study of shared clonotypes between healthy human individuals. Profiling relied on immunoSEQ multiplex PCR, and the TCRdb table lists in-frame clones only, not all of them. The sample has about 2.4 million clones, 85% to 95% seen once. CDR3 size: 13 residues. The V gene's germline CDR1 is SGHVS and CDR2 FNYEAQ. Trimming cost V 4 bases and J 5 bases, with 11 bases left between them. This sequence originates from a young man in good health. The material sequenced was naive CD4+ T cells sorted from blood. The subset: CD45RA+ positively selected. V usage is TRBV7-6 and J usage is TRBJ1-1; possibly TRBD1 for D (5 bases). CDR3 protein: CASSYREGTEAFF. CDR3 bases: TGTGCCAGCAGCTACCGGGAGGGGACTGAAGCTTTCTTT. Full variable domain (remainder filled in from reference TRBV7-6 and TRBJ1-1): GAGVSQSPRYKVTKRGQDVALRCDPISGHVSLYWYRQALGQGPEFLTYFNYEAQQDKSGLPNDRFSAERPEGSISTLTIQRTEQRDSAMYRCASSYREGTEAFFGQGTRLTVV.